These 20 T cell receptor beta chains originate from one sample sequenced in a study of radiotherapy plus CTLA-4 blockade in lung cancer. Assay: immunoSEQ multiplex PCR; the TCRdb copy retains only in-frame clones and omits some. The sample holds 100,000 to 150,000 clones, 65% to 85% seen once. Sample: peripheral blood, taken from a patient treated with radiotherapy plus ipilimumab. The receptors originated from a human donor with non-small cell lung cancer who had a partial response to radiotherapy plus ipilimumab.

The CDR3 loop is CASSLVQGDYNEQFF. The CDR3, as DNA: TGCGCCAGCAGCCTTGTACAGGGGGATTACAATGAGCAGTTCTTC. The chain joins TRBV4-1 to TRBJ2-1, with 8 bases fitting TRBD1. The V and J ends lost 4 bases and 4 bases, in that order; junction bases with no gene match: 6. Germline V CDR1 and CDR2: MGHRA, YSYEKL. CDR3 length: 15 residues.

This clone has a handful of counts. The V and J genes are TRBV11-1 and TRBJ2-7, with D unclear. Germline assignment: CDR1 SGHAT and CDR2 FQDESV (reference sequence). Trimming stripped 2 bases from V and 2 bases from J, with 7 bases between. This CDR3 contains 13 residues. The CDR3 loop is CASSLTVTYEQYF. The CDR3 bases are TGTGCCAGCAGCTTAACGGTGACCTACGAGCAGTACTTC.

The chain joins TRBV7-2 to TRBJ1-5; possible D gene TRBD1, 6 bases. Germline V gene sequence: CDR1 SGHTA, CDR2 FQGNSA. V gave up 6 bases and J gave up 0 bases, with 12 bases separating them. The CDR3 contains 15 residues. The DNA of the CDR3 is TGTGCCAGCAGTCCGGACAGATATAGCAATCAGCCCCAGCATTTT. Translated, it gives CASSPDRYSNQPQHF.

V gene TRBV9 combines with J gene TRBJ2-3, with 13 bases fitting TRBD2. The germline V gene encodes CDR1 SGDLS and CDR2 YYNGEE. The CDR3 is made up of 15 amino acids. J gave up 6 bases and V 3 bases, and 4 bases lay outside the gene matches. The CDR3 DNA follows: TGTGCCAGCAGCGGGGGACTAGCGGGAATGGATACGCAGTATTTT. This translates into CASSGGLAGMDTQYF.

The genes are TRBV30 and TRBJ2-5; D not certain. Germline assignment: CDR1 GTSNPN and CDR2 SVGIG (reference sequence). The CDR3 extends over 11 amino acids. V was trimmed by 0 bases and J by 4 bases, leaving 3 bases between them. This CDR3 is CAWSVAETQYF. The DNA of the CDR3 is TGTGCCTGGAGTGTAGCAGAGACCCAGTACTTC.

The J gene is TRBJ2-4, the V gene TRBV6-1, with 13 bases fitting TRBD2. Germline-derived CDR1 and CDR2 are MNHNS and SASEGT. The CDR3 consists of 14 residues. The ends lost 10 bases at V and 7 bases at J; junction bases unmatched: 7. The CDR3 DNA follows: TGTGCCACTGGCGGACTAGCGGGAGTTAACATTCAGTACTTC. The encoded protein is CATGGLAGVNIQYF.

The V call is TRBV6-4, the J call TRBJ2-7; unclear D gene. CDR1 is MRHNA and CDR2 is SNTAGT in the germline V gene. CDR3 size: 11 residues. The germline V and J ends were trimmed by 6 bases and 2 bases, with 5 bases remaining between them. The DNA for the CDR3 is TGTGCCAGCAGCGCGACCTACGAGCAGTACTTC. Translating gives CASSATYEQYF.

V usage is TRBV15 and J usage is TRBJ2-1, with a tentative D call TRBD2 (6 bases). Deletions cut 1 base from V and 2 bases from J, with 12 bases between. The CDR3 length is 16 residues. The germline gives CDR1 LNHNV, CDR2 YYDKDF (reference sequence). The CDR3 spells CATSRVGREPYNEQFF. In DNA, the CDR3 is TGTGCCACCAGCAGAGTCGGGCGGGAACCCTACAATGAGCAGTTCTTC.

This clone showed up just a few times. The CDR3 protein is CASSPLENEQFF. In DNA, the CDR3 is TGTGCCAGCAGTCCCCTAGAGAATGAGCAGTTCTTC. The chain combines TRBV28 with TRBJ2-1; D is unclear. This CDR3 contains 12 residues. V was shortened by 5 bases and J by 7 bases, with 9 bases between the two germline ends. In germline, CDR1 is MDHEN, CDR2 SYDVKM. The full variable domain, its missing parts supplied by reference TRBV28 and TRBJ2-1, is DVKVTQSSRYLVKRTGEKVFLECVQDMDHENMFWYRQDPGLGLRLIYFSYDVKMKEKGDIPEGYSVSREKKERFSLILESASTNQTSMYLCASSPLENEQFFGPGTRLTVL.

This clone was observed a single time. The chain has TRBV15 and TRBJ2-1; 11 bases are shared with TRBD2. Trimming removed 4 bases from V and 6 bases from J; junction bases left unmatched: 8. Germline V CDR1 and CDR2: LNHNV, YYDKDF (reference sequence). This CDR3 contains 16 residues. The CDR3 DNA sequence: TGTGCCACCAGCAAGACCCTAGCGGGAGGAATCAATGAGCAGTTCTTC. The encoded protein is CATSKTLAGGINEQFF.

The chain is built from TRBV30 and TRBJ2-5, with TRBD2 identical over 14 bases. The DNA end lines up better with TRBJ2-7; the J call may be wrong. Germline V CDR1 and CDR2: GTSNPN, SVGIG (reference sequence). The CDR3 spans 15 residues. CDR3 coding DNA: TGTGCCTGGAGTAAGGGACTAGCGGGAGTATCCGAGCAGTACTTC. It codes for CAWSKGLAGVSEQYF.

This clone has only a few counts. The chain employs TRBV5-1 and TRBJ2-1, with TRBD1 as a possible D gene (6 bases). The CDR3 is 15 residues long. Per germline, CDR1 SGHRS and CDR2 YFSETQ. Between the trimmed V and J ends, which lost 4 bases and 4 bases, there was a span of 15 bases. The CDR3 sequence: CASSNGQPSYNEQFF. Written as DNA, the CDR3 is TGCGCCAGCAGCAACGGACAGCCTTCATACAATGAGCAGTTCTTC.

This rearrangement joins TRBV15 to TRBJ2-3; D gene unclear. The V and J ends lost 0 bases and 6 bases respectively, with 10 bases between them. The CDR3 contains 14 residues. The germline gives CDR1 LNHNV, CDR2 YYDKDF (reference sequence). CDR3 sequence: CATSRDFGVDTQYF. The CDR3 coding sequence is TGTGCCACCAGCAGAGATTTTGGAGTGGATACGCAGTATTTT.

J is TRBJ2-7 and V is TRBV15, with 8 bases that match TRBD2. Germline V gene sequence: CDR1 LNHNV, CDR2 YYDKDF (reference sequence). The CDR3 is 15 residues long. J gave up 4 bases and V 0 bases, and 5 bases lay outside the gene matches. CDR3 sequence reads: CATSRENSGMYEQYF. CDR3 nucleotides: TGTGCCACCAGCAGAGAGAATAGCGGGATGTACGAGCAGTACTTC.

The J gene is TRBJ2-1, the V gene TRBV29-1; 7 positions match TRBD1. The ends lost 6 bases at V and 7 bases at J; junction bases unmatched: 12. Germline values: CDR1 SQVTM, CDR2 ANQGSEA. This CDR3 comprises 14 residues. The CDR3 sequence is CSVGQNLLRNEQFF. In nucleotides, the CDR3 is TGCAGCGTGGGACAGAACCTTCTACGGAATGAGCAGTTCTTC.

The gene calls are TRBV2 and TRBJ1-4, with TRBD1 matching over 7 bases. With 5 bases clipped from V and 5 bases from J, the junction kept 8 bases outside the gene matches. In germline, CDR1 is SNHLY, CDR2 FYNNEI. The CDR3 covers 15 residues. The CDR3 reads CASSLQGQTNEKLFF. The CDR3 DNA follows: TGTGCCAGCAGTCTCCAGGGACAGACAAATGAAAAACTGTTTTTT.

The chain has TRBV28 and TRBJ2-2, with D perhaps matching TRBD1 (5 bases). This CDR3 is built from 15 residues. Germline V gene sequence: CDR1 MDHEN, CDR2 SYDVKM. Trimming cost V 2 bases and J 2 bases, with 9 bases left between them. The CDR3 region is CASSLPGINTGELFF. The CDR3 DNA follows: TGTGCCAGCAGTTTACCAGGGATAAACACCGGGGAGCTGTTTTTT.

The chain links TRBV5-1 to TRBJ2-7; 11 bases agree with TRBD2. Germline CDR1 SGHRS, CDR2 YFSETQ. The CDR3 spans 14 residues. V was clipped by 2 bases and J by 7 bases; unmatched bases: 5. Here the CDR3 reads CASSLLAGAGEQYF. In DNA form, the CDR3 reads TGCGCCAGCAGCTTACTAGCGGGAGCTGGGGAGCAGTACTTC.

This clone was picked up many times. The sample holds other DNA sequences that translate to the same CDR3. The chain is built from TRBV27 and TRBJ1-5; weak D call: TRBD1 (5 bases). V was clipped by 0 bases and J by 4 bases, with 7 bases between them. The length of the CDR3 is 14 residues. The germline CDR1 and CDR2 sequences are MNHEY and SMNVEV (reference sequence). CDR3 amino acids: CASSLSQGNQPQHF. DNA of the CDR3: TGTGCCAGCAGTTTATCTCAGGGAAATCAGCCCCAGCATTTT.

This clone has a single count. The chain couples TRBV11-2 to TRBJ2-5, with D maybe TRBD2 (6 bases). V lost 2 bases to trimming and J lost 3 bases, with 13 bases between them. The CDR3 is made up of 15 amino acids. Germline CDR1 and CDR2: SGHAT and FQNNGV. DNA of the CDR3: TGTGCCAGCAGCTTATCCCCTCGCGGGGAAGAGACCCAGTACTTC. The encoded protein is CASSLSPRGEETQYF.